This T cell receptor (beta chain) stems from a study of blood T cell repertoires in COVID-19. Study overall: COVID-19 samples from acute and convalescent phases originated in the United States, Italy and Spain. PBMCs, B-cell-depleted T cells, or T cells were the source of the cDNA or gDNA that made up the material.

Germline V CDR1 and CDR2: GTSNPN, SVGIG (reference sequence). The CDR3 totals 11 residues. V was cut by 5 bases and J by 4 bases, with 8 bases left in between. Original data processing: Amplification with reference gene primers provided the estimates of nucleated cell counts. The assay was immunoSEQ multiplex PCR, and TCRdb's table has in-frame clones only and misses some. V and J calls and clone size are those listed in that table; D and trimming were worked out from the DNA. The sample yields around 80,000 clones, around 86% seen once. The chain links TRBV30 to TRBJ2-5; possible D gene TRBD1, 6 bases. The specimen sequenced was peripheral blood. This receptor was taken from a human donor in a cohort sampled during active COVID-19. The CDR3 region is CAWSRGETQYF. The CDR3, as DNA: TGTGCCTGGTCCAGGGGAGAGACCCAGTACTTC.